A single sample gave rise to the 2 T cell receptor beta chains below, sequenced in a study of T cell repertoires in cytomegalovirus infection. In TCRdb, the reads were re-called with MiXCR into one record per CDR3 protein. Of almost 300,000 distinct CDR3 sequences listed, approximately 8.9% were seen once; the top ten hold approximately 2.4%. Material for sequencing was PBMCs. These receptors originate from a human donor in good health (CMV status not recorded). Some clones in this sample may be carry-over from other donors' samples.

At least ten counts were recorded for this clonotype. The rearrangement links TRBV6-2 or TRBV6-3 to TRBJ2-2; the D is unclear. Germline lookup yields CDR1 MNHEY and CDR2 SVGEGT. Trimming took 2 bases from V and 1 from J, leaving 5 bases between them. The CDR3 loop spans 14 amino acids. The CDR3 loop is CASSYIGNTGELFF. CDR3 nucleotides: TGTGCCAGCAGTTACATAGGGAACACCGGGGAGCTGTTTTTT.

The chain has TRBV9 and TRBJ2-1; D gene uncertain. The CDR3 spans 16 residues. V lost 2 bases, J lost 4 bases, and 16 bases lay in between. Germline CDR1 and CDR2: SGDLS and YYNGEE. In nucleotides, the CDR3 is TGTGCCAGCAGCGTCGTCAGCGTGGAACCGTACAATGAGCAGTTCTTC. Its translation is CASSVVSVEPYNEQFF. Using reference TRBV9 and TRBJ2-1 for the parts outside the CDR3, the full variable domain is DSGVTQTPKHLITATGQRVTLRCSPRSGDLSVYWYQQSLDQGLQFLIQYYNGEERAKGNILERFSAQQFPDLHSELNLSSLELGDSALYFCASSVVSVEPYNEQFFGPGTRLTVL.